Listed below are T cell receptor beta chains from one sample, sequenced in a study of siplizumab effects on memory and regulatory T cells. TCRdb's copy holds only in-frame clones and misses some; the assay was immunoSEQ multiplex PCR. The table lists about 64,000 clones, nearly 98% of them singletons, with 0.08% to 0.1% in the top ten. Sequencing was performed on naive CD8+ T cells sorted from blood. The receptors shown here come from a human donor in good health. The CDR3 runs from the conserved cysteine through the conserved F or W. D genes are given only for firm matches. Size is stated for part of the rows, as once, few or many counts, or as a class when the clone is expanded.

NA,NA,TRBV6-5,TRBJ2-1,TGTGCCAGCAGTTTAGTTGGAGGTGAGCAGTTCTTC,CASSLVGGEQFF
NA,NA,TRBV6-5,TRBJ1-1,TGTGCCAGCAGTTTGGGGGCAGGGGCGAACACTGAAGCTTTCTTT,CASSLGAGANTEAFF
NA,few,TRBV27,TRBJ1-5,TGTGCCAGCAGTTTAGTAGGCCACAATCAGCCCCAGCATTTT,CASSLVGHNQPQHF
NA,NA,TRBV9,TRBJ2-5,TGTGCCAGCAGCCCCCTCGGAGGGCCGCAAGAGACCCAGTACTTC,CASSPLGGPQETQYF
NA,NA,TRBV5-1,TRBJ1-2,TGCGCCAGCAGCTTGGAGGGGGACTATGGCTACACCTTC,CASSLEGDYGYTF
NA,once,TRBV7-3,TRBJ2-1,TGTGCCAGCAGCTTATTAACGGGGATGGTCGGTGAGCAGTTCTTC,CASSLLTGMVGEQFF
TRBD1,NA,TRBV10-3,TRBJ2-4,TGTGCCATCAGTGGGACAGGGGGAGAAAACATTCAGTACTTC,CAISGTGGENIQYF
TRBD1,NA,TRBV9,TRBJ2-1,TGTGCCAGCAACGGGGACAGGGTAAATGAGCAGTTCTTC,CASNGDRVNEQFF
NA,NA,TRBV4-1,TRBJ1-1,TGCGCCAGCAGCCAATTCATACCTGGCACTGAAGCTTTCTTT,CASSQFIPGTEAFF
NA,NA,TRBV7-6,TRBJ2-4,TGTGCCAGCAGCCCCACGGACAGAACCGAAGAAAACATTCAGTACTTC,CASSPTDRTEENIQYF
NA,NA,TRBV5-3,TRBJ1-1,TGTGCCAGAAGCTTGAAAAGGGGTAGGGTGAACACTGAAGCTTTCTTT,CARSLKRGRVNTEAFF
TRBD1,NA,TRBV28,TRBJ1-2,TGTGCCAGCAGTTTTCAGGACAGGGGGCTCGGCTACACCTTC,CASSFQDRGLGYTF
TRBD1,once,TRBV2,TRBJ2-2,TGTGCCAGCAGTGAAGCGCTGAGGGGGCACACCGGGGAGCTGTTTTTT,CASSEALRGHTGELFF
TRBD1,once,TRBV9,TRBJ2-5,TGTGCCAGCAGCGCGGGGACAGGGTTTATCGAGACCCAGTACTTC,CASSAGTGFIETQYF
NA,once,TRBV9,TRBJ1-3,TGTGCCAGCAGCGTAGCTGGGAGCTCTGGAAACACCATATATTTT,CASSVAGSSGNTIYF
NA,once,TRBV5-6,TRBJ2-7,TGTGCCAGCAGCTTAACCTACGAGCAGTACTTC,CASSLTYEQYF
NA,NA,TRBV28,TRBJ1-4,TGTGCCAGCAGTCCGGAGCCCACAGGGACGGTTGATTCGAAACTGTTTTTT,CASSPEPTGTVDSKLFF
NA,NA,TRBV13,TRBJ2-7,TGTGCCAGCAGTTACGCAGGGCAACCCTACGAGCAGTACTTC,CASSYAGQPYEQYF
TRBD1,few,TRBV29-1,TRBJ2-7,TGCAGCGTTGAAGTAACAGGGGGGTACGAGCAGTACTTC,CSVEVTGGYEQYF
NA,NA,TRBV9,TRBJ1-1,TGTGCCAGCAGCCCCCCGGGACAGAACACTGAAGCTTTCTTT,CASSPPGQNTEAFF
NA,NA,TRBV7-9,TRBJ1-6,TGTGCCAGCAGCTCATCTCGCGGGAGCTCCTATAATTCACCCCTCCACTTT,CASSSSRGSSYNSPLHF
NA,NA,TRBV25-1,TRBJ1-1,TGTGCCAGCAACCCCTTTGAATGCCAACCGACTGAAGCTTTCTTT,CASNPFECQPTEAFF
TRBD1,NA,TRBV4-1,TRBJ2-4,TGCGCCAGCAGCCAAGATGATGGGGACAGGGTTGGGTCGATTCAGTACTTC,CASSQDDGDRVGSIQYF
NA,NA,TRBV5-6,TRBJ2-7,TGTGCCAGCAGCACCCGGGACGGGTACTACGAGCAGTACTTC,CASSTRDGYYEQYF
TRBD2,NA,TRBV9,TRBJ2-4,TGTGCCAGCAGCGCGCGGGGGGGCACAAAAAACATTCAGTACTTC,CASSARGGTKNIQYF
TRBD2,NA,TRBV5-1,TRBJ2-7,TGCGCCAGCAGCTTGGGGCTAGCGGGGGACCACGAGCAGTACTTC,CASSLGLAGDHEQYF
TRBD1,NA,TRBV27,TRBJ2-7,TGTGCCAGCAGTTTCTACCGGGACAGGGACTACGAGCAGTACTTC,CASSFYRDRDYEQYF
TRBD1,once,TRBV6-5,TRBJ2-7,TGTGCCAGCAGTCTGGGACAGGGTGGCTACGAGCAGTACTTC,CASSLGQGGYEQYF
TRBD1,NA,TRBV4-3,TRBJ2-3,TGCGCCAGCAGCCAAGACAGGGGGCGCACAGATACGCAGTATTTT,CASSQDRGRTDTQYF
NA,NA,TRBV7-2,TRBJ2-5,TGTGCCAGCAGCCACCCCCGGCGGCAAGAGACCCAGTACTTC,CASSHPRRQETQYF
NA,NA,TRBV11-2,TRBJ1-1,TGTGCCAGCAGCCCCCTCGAGGGGACGAACACTGAAGCTTTCTTT,CASSPLEGTNTEAFF
NA,NA,TRBV9,TRBJ1-3,TGTGCCAGCAGCGGAGCCCAGGGAGGCACCATATATTTT,CASSGAQGGTIYF
NA,NA,TRBV19,TRBJ2-7,TGTGCCAGTAGTCTACAGGGAAACTACGAGCAGTACTTC,CASSLQGNYEQYF
TRBD2,NA,TRBV11-2,TRBJ2-5,TGTGCCAGCAGCTTAACAAGCGGGGGGGTAGAGACCCAGTACTTC,CASSLTSGGVETQYF
NA,NA,TRBV2,TRBJ1-2,TGTGCCAGCAGTGAAAGACACCTCTATGGCTACACCTTC,CASSERHLYGYTF
TRBD2,NA,TRBV11-1,TRBJ2-3,TGTGCCAGCAGCTCGGGAGGGGCGAATACGCAGTATTTT,CASSSGGANTQYF
NA,once,TRBV11-3,TRBJ1-5,TGTGCCAGCAGCTTCTACACTCATAGCAATCAGCCCCAGCATTTT,CASSFYTHSNQPQHF
TRBD1,NA,TRBV28,TRBJ2-5,TGTGCCAGCAGTTCCGGACAGGGTTGGGAGACCCAGTACTTC,CASSSGQGWETQYF
NA,NA,TRBV10-3,TRBJ2-7,TGTGCCATCAAGGCTAACTACGAGCAGTACTTC,CAIKANYEQYF
NA,NA,TRBV18,TRBJ1-2,TGTGCCAGCTCACCACCGAAGGGGCAGGGCTATGGCTACACCTTC,CASSPPKGQGYGYTF
NA,NA,TRBV5-1,TRBJ2-7,TGCGCCAGCAGCTTGGGAGACACGGCCTACGAGCAGTACTTC,CASSLGDTAYEQYF
NA,NA,TRBV15,TRBJ2-3,TGTGCCACCAGCAGAGATATGGCAGATACGCAGTATTTT,CATSRDMADTQYF